The rows below give T cell receptor beta chains drawn from one sample of a study of cytotoxic CD8 clonotypes in ibrutinib-treated CLL. Measured with immunoSEQ multiplex PCR; TCRdb has only the in-frame clones, and not every one. The table shows 150,000 to 200,000 clones, with approximately 80% occurring only once. The material was PBMCs, obtained after 24 months of ibrutinib treatment. Receptors originate from a human donor with chronic lymphocytic leukemia. The conserved cysteine and the conserved F or W are not part of the CDR3 here. Fields, in order: D gene, V gene, clone size, CDR3 protein. A D gene is named only where the DNA matches it firmly. Expanded clones are given a class, and other clones once, few, many or no size at all.

- | TRBV6-6 | - | ASTIRVSGELF
TRBD1 | TRBV19 | many | ASSIRDRGNEQY
TRBD1 | TRBV27 | - | ASSLGTGATPNYGYT
TRBD1 | TRBV30 | - | AWSVPGTGRDTQY
- | TRBV12-5 | - | ASGLGGAPPDTQY
TRBD2 | TRBV7-2 | - | ASSLAAWGGSGANVLT
TRBD1 | TRBV7-8 | - | ASSSRDRRLYGYT
TRBD1 | TRBV6-5 | - | ASSLGQVQETQY
- | TRBV5-1 | - | ASSPTRPYEQY
- | TRBV4-1 | - | ASSRILRADSTNEKLF
- | TRBV5-6 | - | ASTQGPYEQY
TRBD1 | TRBV9 | - | ASSANRGLNTEAF
- | TRBV30 | - | AWSMGGPYEQY
- | TRBV11-2 | - | ASSDAGSPYNEQF
TRBD1 | TRBV7-2 | - | ASSFFAGTGVSSEQF
- | TRBV7-9 | - | ASSWGQNSNQPQH
- | TRBV4-1 | - | ASSLEGEGNTIY
- | TRBV7-9 | - | ASSRSALSTDTQY
TRBD1 | TRBV5-1 | - | ASSLSGTGGENEQF
- | TRBV7-8 | - | ASSLEGRAGANVLT
- | TRBV30 | - | AWGRAGAEGYT
- | TRBV18 | few | ASSPLGTSGNQPQH
TRBD1 | TRBV6-4 | - | ASSDSNGQGGADTQY
- | TRBV28 | - | ASSLPQDEQY
- | TRBV28 | - | ASSLFFDPPIGQPQH
- | TRBV4-1 | - | ASSLGGEKLF
- | TRBV7-9 | few | ASSLLPGDTQY
- | TRBV5-6 | many | ASSLYPGEPSSYEQY
- | TRBV5-5 | - | ASSLAGGALSYNEQF
- | TRBV23-1 | once | ASSGRRVEAF
- | TRBV13 | - | ASRERFTGTKNYEQY
TRBD1 | TRBV5-1 | - | ASSPDAGTANSPLH
- | TRBV7-9 | - | ASSRPQGLRANVLT
- | TRBV29-1 | - | SVEEGQGHEQY
- | TRBV7-9 | - | ASSLEGRGAEAF
- | TRBV7-9 | - | ASSHSRGSSYEQY
- | TRBV19 | - | ASSRRTATSSYEQY
TRBD1 | TRBV5-6 | - | ASSTGTAYEKLF
TRBD1 | TRBV5-6 | - | ASTHGQDPFFTEAF
- | TRBV5-1 | - | ATGTPTNEKLF
TRBD1 | TRBV28 | - | ASSLLFSTGGINYGYT
- | TRBV6-5 | once | ASSYSGHDLYEQY
- | TRBV6-5 | once | ASVGTSYEQF
- | TRBV5-4 | - | ASTLDGSGNTEAF
- | TRBV7-2 | - | ASSLGVGETQY
TRBD2 | TRBV7-9 | few | ASSLSGLVHNEQF
- | TRBV7-6 | - | ASSPGENVGVGEQY
- | TRBV5-1 | - | ASSLRPDYGYT
TRBD1 | TRBV2 | - | ASSEEPGQPSSGANVLT
- | TRBV18 | - | ASSPRQLGGIRSSLNTEAF
TRBD1 | TRBV7-2 | - | ASSSGTGFLYEQF
- | TRBV5-1 | - | ASSPGTVEGYT
- | TRBV30 | - | AWSPGTRNTEAF
- | TRBV18 | - | ASSRDQGSAEAF
- | TRBV19 | - | ASSWGSRPNNSPLH
- | TRBV4-3 | - | ASSQDRLGEQF
TRBD1 | TRBV7-3 | - | ASSQNTGERYEQY
- | TRBV28 | - | ASIARGLASTDTQY
TRBD1 | TRBV19 | - | ASSRDRGLQPLTNTEAF